These T cell receptor beta chains were read from a single sample in a study of metastatic and nonmetastatic thyroid tumors. TCRdb reanalyzed the PCR reads with MiXCR. The table lists 15,000 or so clones, around 13% of them singletons. Sequenced sample: blood. The receptors come from a female donor with papillary thyroid cancer or a benign thyroid nodule (not recorded which). Some clones in this sample may be carry-over from other donors' samples. Each CDR3 is given with its conserved first and last residue. Fields, in order: CDR3 DNA, CDR3 protein, clone size, J gene, D gene, V gene. A D gene is named only where the DNA matches it firmly. Where a row states a size, it is once, few, many or the class of an expanded clone; other rows omit it.

CDR3nt: TGTGCCAGCAGCCCTAGGACAATCCCCAATGAGCAGTTCTTC
CDR3aa: CASSPRTIPNEQFF
abundance: many
j_gene: TRBJ2-1
d_gene: -
v_gene: TRBV7-9

CDR3nt: TGTGCCAGCAGACTCAAGGGGGGGGGCTATGGCTACACCTTC
CDR3aa: CASRLKGGGYGYTF
abundance: few
j_gene: TRBJ1-2
d_gene: -
v_gene: TRBV28

CDR3nt: TGTGCCAGCAGTTACATAAGAACGAACACTGAAGCTTTCTTT
CDR3aa: CASSYIRTNTEAFF
abundance: many
j_gene: TRBJ1-1
d_gene: -
v_gene: TRBV6-6

CDR3nt: TGTGCCAGCAGTGTCTGGGGGGGGGACAATGAGCAGTTCTTC
CDR3aa: CASSVWGGDNEQFF
abundance: many
j_gene: TRBJ2-1
d_gene: TRBD2
v_gene: TRBV2

CDR3nt: TGTGCCAGCAGTACTAGCACTGAGCAGTTCTTC
CDR3aa: CASSTSTEQFF
abundance: few
j_gene: TRBJ2-1
d_gene: -
v_gene: TRBV6-5

CDR3nt: TGTGCCAGCGCCGGGACAGGGCTTCGCTCACCCCATGGCTACACCTTC
CDR3aa: CASAGTGLRSPHGYTF
abundance: medium-sized
j_gene: TRBJ1-2
d_gene: TRBD1
v_gene: TRBV28

CDR3nt: TGTGCCGCCCGGATGGGCAATCAGCCCCAGCATTTT
CDR3aa: CAARMGNQPQHF
abundance: few
j_gene: TRBJ1-5
d_gene: -
v_gene: TRBV6-1

CDR3nt: TGTGCCAGCAGGGCGGACAGGTTGTTAGAGACCCAGTACTTC
CDR3aa: CASRADRLLETQYF
abundance: -
j_gene: TRBJ2-5
d_gene: TRBD1
v_gene: TRBV28

CDR3nt: TGTGCCAGCAGCCAAGCACAGTTCTTTGGGGCTAATGAAAAACTGTTTTTT
CDR3aa: CASSQAQFFGANEKLFF
abundance: many
j_gene: TRBJ1-4
d_gene: -
v_gene: TRBV3-1

CDR3nt: TGTGCCAGTAGTGAGCTTATGAACTATGGCTACACCTTC
CDR3aa: CASSELMNYGYTF
abundance: few
j_gene: TRBJ1-2
d_gene: -
v_gene: TRBV19

CDR3nt: TGTGCCAGCAGCGTAGCCCGACAGGGAGGAGAGACCCAGTACTTC
CDR3aa: CASSVARQGGETQYF
abundance: many
j_gene: TRBJ2-5
d_gene: -
v_gene: TRBV9

CDR3nt: TGTGCCAGCAGCTTAGTGGACAGGGGAGTGGACTATGGCTACACCTTC
CDR3aa: CASSLVDRGVDYGYTF
abundance: -
j_gene: TRBJ1-2
d_gene: TRBD1
v_gene: TRBV11-1

CDR3nt: TGTGCCTGGAGTGGTGGAAGGACAGCTACTGGAAACACCATATATTTT
CDR3aa: CAWSGGRTATGNTIYF
abundance: many
j_gene: TRBJ1-3
d_gene: -
v_gene: TRBV30